What follows are 30 T cell receptor beta chains derived from one specimen sequenced in a study of post-analysis software for immune sequencing data. Study-wide results and caveats: Five or six TRBV segments (TRBV5-6, TRBV5-1 and TRBV20-1 among them) occurred more frequently in patients than in controls.

Unique molecular identifiers were carried by the TCR beta cDNA libraries. A single record per CDR3 protein comes from TCRdb applying MiXCR to the PCR reads. The sample shows hundreds of thousands of distinct CDR3 sequences, 55% to 60% of them seen only once. Their cognate antigens are unknown. Material for sequencing was blood. The receptors come from a girl aged 2-10 years with multiple sclerosis.

This chain connects TRBV9 to TRBJ2-3, with 8 bases that match TRBD2. V was clipped by 0 bases and J by 3 bases; unmatched bases: 3. The germline V gene has CDR1 SGDLS and CDR2 YYNGEE. The CDR3 loop spans 15 amino acids. DNA of the CDR3: TGTGCCAGCAGCGTAGACGGGAGGGCAACAGATACGCAGTATTTT. This encodes CASSVDGRATDTQYF.

The gene calls are TRBV5-1 and TRBJ1-1; D may be TRBD1 (6 bases). The CDR3 runs 14 residues. Germline V gene data show CDR1 as SGHRS and CDR2 as YFSETQ. The V end was cut by 4 bases, the J end by 0 bases, with 10 bases between. Here the CDR3 reads CASSGGHLNTEAFF. CDR3 DNA sequence: TGCGCCAGCAGCGGGGGACATCTGAACACTGAAGCTTTCTTT.

The chain couples TRBV7-2 to TRBJ2-1; 13 nucleotides match TRBD2. With V trimmed by 7 bases and J by 5 bases, 8 bases remained unmatched. This CDR3 is built from 16 residues. The V gene's germline CDR1 is SGHTA and CDR2 FQGNSA. The CDR3 nucleotides are TGTGCCAGCATCGAACTAGCGGGAGGGGGACACAATGAGCAGTTCTTC. Protein product: CASIELAGGGHNEQFF.

A word on this clonotype: Sequence at one end of the junction differs from germline and may be a read error. The chain joins TRBV7-9 to TRBJ1-2; no reliable D call. The CDR3 totals 15 residues. Germline lookup yields CDR1 SEHNR and CDR2 FQNEAQ (reference sequence). CDR3: CASSLRRERNYGYTF. The CDR3 DNA is TGTGCCAGCAGCTTAAGGCGGGAACGGAACTACGGCTACACCTTC. The variable domain in full, with the rest retrieved from reference TRBV7-9 and TRBJ1-2, is DTGVSQNPRHKITKRGQNVTFRCDPISEHNRLYWYRQTLGQGPEFLTYFQNEAQLEKSRLLSDRFSAERPKGSFSTLEIQRTEQGDSAMYLCASSLRRERNYGYTFGSGTRLTVV.

This clonotype was recorded a few times. The rearrangement uses TRBV24-1 and TRBJ2-3, with D possibly matching TRBD1 (5 bases). CDR1 and CDR2 from the germline V gene are KGHDR and SFDVKD. The V end lost 5 bases, the J end lost 4 bases, and 15 bases lay between the germline ends. The CDR3 sequence is 15 residues long. The CDR3 protein is CATSAGWPRPDTQYF. CDR3 bases: TGTGCCACCAGTGCAGGGTGGCCCAGGCCAGATACGCAGTATTTT.

The chain carries TRBV28 and TRBJ2-7; D gene uncertain. The J call may be wrong; the DNA end is better matched by TRBJ2-4. This CDR3 comprises 15 residues. Germline assignment: CDR1 MDHEN and CDR2 SYDVKM. The CDR3 sequence is CASSSPGPIKNIQYF. Here the CDR3 DNA reads TGTGCCAGCAGTTCCCCGGGCCCTATCAAAAACATTCAGTACTTC.

There are a few counts of this clonotype. This sequence joins TRBV7-8 and TRBJ1-2; TRBD1 matches at 7 bases. Germline values: CDR1 SGHVS, CDR2 FQNEAQ. CDR3 size: 13 residues. The V segment lost 5 bases and the J segment 4 bases; nucleotides outside the gene matches: 4. For the CDR3, the DNA is TGTGCCAGCAGCGCCGGGACAGTCTATGGCTACACCTTC. Its protein is CASSAGTVYGYTF.

This chain's CDR3 is CASSSAGTQGYTF. The CDR3 region has the DNA TGTGCCAGCAGCTCCGCCGGGACGCAAGGCTACACCTTC. This chain uses TRBV5-5 with TRBJ1-2, with a weak D call TRBD1 (5 bases). Trimming left V 3 bases short and J 8 bases short, with 14 bases between. This CDR3 region has 13 residues. Germline values: CDR1 SGHKS, CDR2 YYEKEE (reference sequence).

The CDR3 region has the DNA TGTGCCATCGCTGGACTAGCCAATGAGCAGTTCTTC. Protein product: CAIAGLANEQFF. The chain joins TRBV10-3 to TRBJ2-1, with 8 bases aligning to TRBD2. This CDR3 has 12 residues. Germline assignment: CDR1 ENHRY and CDR2 SYGVKD. J gave up 6 bases and V 8 bases, and 3 bases lay outside the gene matches.

V gene TRBV12-3 or TRBV12-4 combines with J gene TRBJ2-5, with TRBD2 as a possible D gene (6 bases). This CDR3 is 14 amino acids long. Trimming removed 5 bases at V and 7 bases at J, with 17 bases between. CDR3 DNA: TGTGCCAGCAGTCCCTTTGGCGGGGTAGGGACCCAGTACTTC. Translated, it gives CASSPFGGVGTQYF.

This clonotype is a singleton in its sample. The chain has TRBV20-1 and TRBJ2-1; 10 nucleotides line up with TRBD2. V lost 4 bases, J lost 9 bases, and 9 bases stayed unmatched. Germline V CDR1 and CDR2: DFQATT, SNEGSKA (reference sequence). CDR3 size: 14 residues. DNA of the CDR3: TGCAGTGCTACGATCGCTAGCGGGAGAGGTGAGCAGTTCTTC. Translation: CSATIASGRGEQFF.

This sequence joins TRBV29-1 and TRBJ2-1, with TRBD1 identical over 12 bases. Germline assignment: CDR1 SQVTM and CDR2 ANQGSEA. V dropped 2 bases and J dropped 6; count of bases not matched to a gene: 5. The CDR3 runs 15 residues. CDR3 bases: TGCAGCGTTGAATCTTCGGGACAGGGGGCCAATGAGCAGTTCTTC. This codes for CSVESSGQGANEQFF.

The rearrangement links TRBV5-1 to TRBJ2-1, with a tentative D call TRBD1 (6 bases). Per the germline V gene, CDR1 is SGHRS and CDR2 is YFSETQ. This CDR3 is built from 15 residues. Trimming removed 2 bases from V and 2 bases from J, with 11 bases in between. The CDR3 spells CASSFQGFAYNEQFF. In nucleotides, the CDR3 is TGCGCCAGCAGCTTCCAGGGGTTCGCCTACAATGAGCAGTTCTTC. The whole variable domain, remainder taken from reference TRBV5-1 and TRBJ2-1, is KAGVTQTPRYLIKTRGQQVTLSCSPISGHRSVSWYQQTPGQGLQFLFEYFSETQRNKGNFPGRFSGRQFSNSRSEMNVSTLELGDSALYLCASSFQGFAYNEQFFGPGTRLTVL.

The chain couples TRBV6-5 to TRBJ2-3, with 9 bases lining up with TRBD1. The CDR3 sequence is 15 residues long. Germline lookup yields CDR1 MNHEY and CDR2 SVGAGI. V was pared by 6 bases and J by 4 bases, with 8 bases of the junction left unmatched. The chain's CDR3 is CASSPGTGNSDTQYF. In DNA form, the CDR3 reads TGTGCCAGCAGCCCCGGGACAGGGAATTCAGATACGCAGTATTTT.

The rearrangement joins TRBV7-3 to TRBJ2-1, with a tentative D call TRBD2 (6 bases). The CDR3 spans 13 residues. From germline, CDR1 is SGHTA and CDR2 FQGTGA. The V and J ends lost 5 bases and 3 bases respectively, with 8 bases between them. In DNA form, the CDR3 reads TGTGCCAGCAGCACGGGGGTCTACAATGAGCAGTTCTTC. Encoded protein: CASSTGVYNEQFF.

This clonotype has only a few counts. The genes are TRBV6-1 and TRBJ2-5, with 7 bases identical to TRBD1. From germline, CDR1 is MNHNS and CDR2 SASEGT. The length of the CDR3 is 19 residues. Germline trimming cut 8 bases from V and 4 bases from J; bases unmatched to any gene: 25. This chain's CDR3 is CASQHPGQSMPQGGETQYF. The CDR3 DNA reads TGTGCCAGCCAGCATCCGGGACAGAGTATGCCACAAGGAGGAGAGACCCAGTACTTC.

This clonotype has a single count. The chain recombines TRBV10-3 with TRBJ2-3, with 8 bases matching TRBD2. The CDR3 covers 15 residues. CDR1 ENHRY and CDR2 SYGVKD come from the germline V gene. Unmatched junction bases numbered 8, after V lost 6 bases and J lost 3 bases. In nucleotides, the CDR3 is TGTGCCATCAGCCAAACAGGCGGGGGGACAGATACGCAGTATTTT. Protein: CAISQTGGGTDTQYF.

V usage is TRBV15 and J usage is TRBJ2-7; D is unclear. V lost 1 base, J lost 2 bases, and 15 bases lay in between. The CDR3 covers 16 residues. Germline V lookup: CDR1 LNHNV, CDR2 YYDKDF (reference sequence). This chain's CDR3 is CATSRATSRYTYEQYF. The DNA for the CDR3 is TGTGCCACCAGCAGAGCGACATCGCGGTATACCTACGAGCAGTACTTC.

The CDR3 region is CATRADRGGTGTQYF. The CDR3 DNA sequence: TGTGCCACCAGAGCCGACAGAGGGGGAACCGGTACGCAGTATTTT. The chain links TRBV24-1 to TRBJ2-3; D perhaps matches TRBD1 (6 bases). The CDR3 sequence is 15 residues long. The germline gives CDR1 KGHDR, CDR2 SFDVKD. Trimming stripped 7 bases from V and 8 bases from J, with 21 bases between.

The rearrangement joins TRBV6-1 to TRBJ2-3, with a possible D match to TRBD2 (5 bases). V was cut by 4 bases and J by 6 bases, with 29 bases left in between. Germline V gene sequence: CDR1 MNHNS, CDR2 SASEGT. The CDR3 contains 19 residues. CDR3 DNA: TGTGCCAGCAGTGCGGGCGGCCCTGGGAACAGCGGAGCATTGGATACGCAGTATTTT. Its translation is CASSAGGPGNSGALDTQYF.

This clonotype was seen only a few times. The chain uses TRBV5-6 and TRBJ1-2; 7 bases match TRBD1. The CDR3 sequence is 14 residues long. Trimming cost V 1 base and J 4 bases; bases outside gene matches: 4. Germline V gives CDR1 SGHDT, CDR2 YYEEEE. CDR3 in amino acids: CASSLPGQTYGYTF. For the CDR3, the DNA is TGTGCCAGCAGCTTGCCGGGACAGACCTATGGCTACACCTTC. Variable domain in full (rest from reference TRBV5-6 and TRBJ1-2): DAGVTQSPTHLIKTRGQQVTLRCSPKSGHDTVSWYQQALGQGPQFIFQYYEEEERQRGNFPDRFSGHQFPNYSSELNVNALLLGDSALYLCASSLPGQTYGYTFGSGTRLTVV.

The genes are TRBV20-1 and TRBJ2-1, with 8 bases identical to TRBD2. The length of the CDR3 is 16 residues. Germline V lookup: CDR1 DFQATT, CDR2 SNEGSKA (reference sequence). V shed 0 bases, J shed 5 bases, and the junction held 9 bases outside the gene matches. The CDR3 DNA reads TGCAGTGCTAGAGATAAGAGACTAGCGACCGACAATGAGCAGTTCTTC. It codes for CSARDKRLATDNEQFF.

The rearrangement links TRBV12-3 or TRBV12-4 to TRBJ1-5; tentatively, D is TRBD1 (5 bases). The CDR3 loop spans 14 amino acids. Trimming removed 4 bases from V and 5 bases from J, with 12 bases in between. CDR3 sequence: CASSSPGKHQPQHF. The CDR3 DNA follows: TGTGCCAGCAGTTCCCCAGGGAAGCATCAGCCCCAGCATTTT.

This clonotype appeared once. V usage is TRBV7-6 and J usage is TRBJ2-3; perhaps TRBD2 as D (6 bases). This CDR3 has 17 residues. V lost 7 bases and J 4 bases, leaving 24 bases between the germline ends. Looked up from germline, CDR1 is SGHVS and CDR2 is FNYEAQ. The chain's CDR3 is CASTTSGAPEGADTQYF. CDR3 nucleotide sequence: TGTGCCAGCACCACCTCCGGGGCCCCGGAGGGTGCAGATACGCAGTATTTT.

This clonotype appeared a few times. The V call is TRBV20-1, the J call TRBJ2-7; 7 nucleotides line up with TRBD1. Per germline, CDR1 DFQATT and CDR2 SNEGSKA (reference sequence). This CDR3 region has 16 residues. The V segment lost 2 bases and the J segment 3 bases; nucleotides outside the gene matches: 13. This chain's CDR3 is CSARLSTGTDYYEQYF. The CDR3 bases are TGCAGTGCTAGACTAAGTACCGGGACAGACTACTACGAGCAGTACTTC.

The J gene is TRBJ2-5, the V gene TRBV7-2; tentative D call: TRBD1 (5 bases). This CDR3 has 14 amino acids. Per the germline V gene, CDR1 is SGHTA and CDR2 is FQGNSA. With 5 bases removed from V and 5 bases from J, the gap between germline ends came to 15 bases. DNA for the CDR3: TGTGCCAGCAGCCCCCGTAGGGGTGAGGAGACCCAGTACTTC. Translating it yields CASSPRRGEETQYF. The full variable domain, rest sourced from reference TRBV7-2 and TRBJ2-5, is GAGVSQSPSNKVTEKGKDVELRCDPISGHTALYWYRQSLGQGLEFLIYFQGNSAPDKSGLPSDRFSAERTGGSVSTLTIQRTQQEDSAVYLCASSPRRGEETQYFGPGTRLLVL.

This clonotype was seen more than once but under ten times. The chain couples TRBV6-5 to TRBJ1-2; 9 positions agree with TRBD1. Trimming took 5 bases from V and 8 from J; bases not matched to a gene: 12. Germline CDR1 is MNHEY and CDR2 is SVGAGI. This CDR3 region has 15 residues. The CDR3 DNA reads as TGTGCCAGCAGTCCCTCGGGACAGGGCTCTAGGGGCTACACCTTC. Protein sequence: CASSPSGQGSRGYTF.

The chain joins TRBV29-1 to TRBJ2-1; the match to TRBD2 covers 10 bases. Germline CDR1 and CDR2: SQVTM and ANQGSEA. The CDR3 runs to 12 residues. CDR3 DNA: TGCGCGGGACTAGCGAGAAACAATGAGCAGTTCTTC. Its translation: CAGLARNNEQFF.

This clonotype appeared a few times. The rearrangement links TRBV7-6 to TRBJ2-1; D may be TRBD1 (5 bases). CDR3 size: 14 residues. Germline V gives CDR1 SGHVS, CDR2 FNYEAQ. Trimming removed 5 bases at V and 7 bases at J, with 15 bases between. The CDR3 region is CASSPTGRVNEQFF. The CDR3 nucleotides are TGTGCCAGCAGCCCAACGGGCAGGGTTAATGAGCAGTTCTTC.

This clonotype turned up a few times. The chain couples TRBV27 to TRBJ2-3; D is unclear. Germline-derived CDR1 and CDR2 are MNHEY and SMNVEV (reference sequence). V shed 3 bases and J shed 5 bases, with 9 bases lying between them. The CDR3 contains 13 residues. CDR3 loop: CASSLDGEDTQYF. DNA of the CDR3: TGTGCCAGCAGTTTGGACGGAGAAGATACGCAGTATTTT.